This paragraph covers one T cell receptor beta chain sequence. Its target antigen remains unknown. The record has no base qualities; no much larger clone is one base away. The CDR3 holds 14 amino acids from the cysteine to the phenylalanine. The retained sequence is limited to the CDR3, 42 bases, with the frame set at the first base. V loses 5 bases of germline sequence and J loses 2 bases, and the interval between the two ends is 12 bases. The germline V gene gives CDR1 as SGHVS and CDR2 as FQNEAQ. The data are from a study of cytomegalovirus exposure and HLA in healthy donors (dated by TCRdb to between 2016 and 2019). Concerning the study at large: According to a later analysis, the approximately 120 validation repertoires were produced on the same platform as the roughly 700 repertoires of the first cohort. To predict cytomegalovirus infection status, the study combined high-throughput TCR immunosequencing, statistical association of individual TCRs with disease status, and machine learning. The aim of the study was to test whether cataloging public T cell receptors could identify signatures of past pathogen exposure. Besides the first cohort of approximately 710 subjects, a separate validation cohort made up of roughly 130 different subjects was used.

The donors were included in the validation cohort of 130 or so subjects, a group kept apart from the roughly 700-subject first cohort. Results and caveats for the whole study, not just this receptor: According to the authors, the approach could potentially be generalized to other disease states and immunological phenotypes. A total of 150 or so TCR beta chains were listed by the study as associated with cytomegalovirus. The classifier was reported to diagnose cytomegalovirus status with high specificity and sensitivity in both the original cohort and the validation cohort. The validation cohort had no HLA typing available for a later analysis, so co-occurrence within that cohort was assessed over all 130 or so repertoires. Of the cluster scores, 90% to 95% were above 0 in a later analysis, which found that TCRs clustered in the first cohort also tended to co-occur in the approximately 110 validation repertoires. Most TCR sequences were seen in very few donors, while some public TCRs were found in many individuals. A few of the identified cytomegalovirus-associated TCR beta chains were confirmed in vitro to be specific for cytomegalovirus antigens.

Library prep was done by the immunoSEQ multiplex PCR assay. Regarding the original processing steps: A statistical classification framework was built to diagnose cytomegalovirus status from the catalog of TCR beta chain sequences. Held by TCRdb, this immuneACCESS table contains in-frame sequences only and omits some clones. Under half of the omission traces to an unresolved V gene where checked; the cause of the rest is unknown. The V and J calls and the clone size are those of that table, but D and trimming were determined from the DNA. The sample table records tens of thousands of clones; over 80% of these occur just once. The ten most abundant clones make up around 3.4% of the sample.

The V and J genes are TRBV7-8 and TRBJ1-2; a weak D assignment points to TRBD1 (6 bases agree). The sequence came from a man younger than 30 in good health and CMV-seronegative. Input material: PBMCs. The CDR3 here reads CASSPGVGNYGYTF. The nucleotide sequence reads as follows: TGTGCCAGCAGCCCAGGGGTCGGCAACTATGGCTACACCTTC.